This T cell receptor (beta chain) came from a study of cytomegalovirus exposure and HLA in healthy donors. CDR1 is SGHAT, CDR2 FQNNGV, per germline. This CDR3 has 17 residues. J gave up 2 bases and V 5 bases, and 11 bases lay outside the gene matches. PCR employed 60 Vbeta and 13 Jbeta primers. Clones were read by immunoSEQ multiplex PCR, and TCRdb kept only the in-frame ones, dropping some. The table shows 90,000 to 100,000 clones, with 60% to 85% occurring only once. The specimen sequenced was PBMCs. The clonotype comes from a man aged 55 to 70 in good health and CMV-seropositive. The genes are TRBV11-2 and TRBJ2-3; 9 positions agree with TRBD2. CDR3 region: CASSGLSAGGFTDTQYF. The CDR3 DNA reads as TGTGCCAGCAGCGGATTATCGGCGGGGGGGTTCACAGATACGCAGTATTTT.